Below are 18 T cell receptor beta chains sequenced from a single sample in a study of blood T cells in healthy people across ages. With a J-beta primer mix and a sample-barcoded 5' primer, a second PCR ran 7 to 11 cycles. TCRdb re-derived calls from the 5' RACE reads in MiXCR, one entry per CDR3 protein. This table holds about 1.1 million distinct CDR3 sequences, roughly two fifths found once. What was sequenced was blood. The receptor source for this set is a young man in good health.

As regards this clonotype: One end of the junction varies from germline; a read error may be responsible. The genes are TRBV11-2 and TRBJ1-2, with 9 bases lining up with TRBD1. The CDR3 is 14 amino acids. Germline V CDR1 and CDR2: SGHAT, FQNNGV. As DNA, the CDR3 is TGTGCCGGCAGCGTAGGACAGGGGCCTTATGGCTACACCTTC. Protein: CAGSVGQGPYGYTF.

V usage is TRBV4-3 and J usage is TRBJ2-1, with TRBD2 matching over 11 bases. V gave up 3 bases and J gave up 7 bases; unmatched junction bases: 8. Per germline, CDR1 LGHNA and CDR2 YSLEER. This CDR3 is built from 16 residues. DNA of the CDR3: TGCGCCAGCAGCCAGACTCCGGGACTAGCGGTTAATGAGCAGTTCTTC. It translates to CASSQTPGLAVNEQFF.

The sample holds a few counts of this clonotype. V gene TRBV30 combines with J gene TRBJ1-2; the D gene is possibly TRBD1 (5 bases). Deletions cut 1 base from V and 7 bases from J, with 16 bases between. The CDR3 length is 14 residues. The germline CDR1 and CDR2 sequences are GTSNPN and SVGIG (reference sequence). CDR3 amino acids: CAWSGRGGGRGYTF. DNA for the CDR3: TGTGCCTGGAGTGGACGCGGGGGTGGCCGTGGCTACACCTTC.

This clonotype appeared many times. This chain connects TRBV6-5 to TRBJ2-1; 8 positions match TRBD1. This CDR3 spans 15 amino acids. Per the germline V gene, CDR1 is MNHEY and CDR2 is SVGAGI. The trim removed 0 bases at V and 12 bases at J, leaving 10 bases unmatched. This chain's CDR3 is CASSYSEMDRAGQFF. The CDR3 region has the DNA TGTGCCAGCAGTTACTCGGAAATGGACAGGGCGGGGCAGTTCTTC.

V gene TRBV7-6 combines with J gene TRBJ2-3, with D possibly being TRBD1 or TRBD2 (6 bases each). Trimming pared 4 bases from V and 1 base from J, leaving 15 bases between. Germline V lookup: CDR1 SGHVS, CDR2 FNYEAQ. The CDR3 runs to 16 residues. This chain's CDR3 is CASSSPGASGTDTQYF. The CDR3 DNA is TGTGCCAGCAGCTCTCCGGGGGCGAGTGGCACAGATACGCAGTATTTT.

The chain employs TRBV6-5 and TRBJ1-1; possibly TRBD1 for D (6 bases). Trimming took off 7 bases at V and 1 base at J, with 10 bases between the two ends. Per germline, CDR1 MNHEY and CDR2 SVGAGI. The CDR3 runs to 13 residues. This CDR3 is CASIQTGNTEAFF. The DNA for the CDR3 is TGTGCCAGCATACAGACAGGGAACACTGAAGCTTTCTTT.

The chain uses TRBV27 and TRBJ2-3, with D tentatively TRBD1 (6 bases). Germline V CDR1 and CDR2: MNHEY, SMNVEV (reference sequence). The CDR3 is 15 residues long. V was trimmed by 5 bases and J by 6 bases, leaving 18 bases between them. The CDR3, as DNA: TGTGCCAGCAGTCTCCGACAGGCCGCCGGGGATACGCAGTATTTT. Translating it yields CASSLRQAAGDTQYF.

A word on this clonotype: At one end, the junction sequence differs from germline, possibly due to a read error. The V call is TRBV12-3 or TRBV12-4, the J call TRBJ1-3; a possible D gene is TRBD1 (5 bases). The CDR3 is made up of 14 amino acids. The CDR3 is CASSPLQGGSTIYF. The CDR3 region has the DNA TGTGCCAGCAGTCCGTTGCAGGGTGGAAGCACCATATATTTT.

A few counts support this clonotype. V and J are TRBV25-1 and TRBJ1-2, with TRBD1 as a possible D gene (6 bases). V was cut by 2 bases and J by 7 bases, with 11 bases left in between. The CDR3 contains 13 residues. CDR1 and CDR2 from the germline V gene are MGHDK and SYGVNS. The CDR3 here is CASSEGLGAGYTF. CDR3 DNA sequence: TGTGCCAGCAGTGAAGGACTGGGGGCTGGCTACACCTTC.

The J gene is TRBJ1-1, the V gene TRBV24-1; perhaps TRBD1 as D (5 bases). Germline V gene lookup returns CDR1 KGHDR and CDR2 SFDVKD. The CDR3 contains 13 residues. Trimming pared 3 bases from V and 6 bases from J, leaving 10 bases between. CDR3 sequence reads: CATSDENRSEAFF. The CDR3 DNA sequence: TGTGCCACCAGTGATGAAAACAGGTCTGAAGCTTTCTTT.

This chain joins TRBV20-1 and TRBJ1-2; D not resolved. This CDR3 is 11 amino acids long. Per the germline V gene, CDR1 is DFQATT and CDR2 is SNEGSKA (reference sequence). Trimming cost V 3 bases and J 6 bases, with 8 bases left between them. CDR3 sequence reads: CSASEGNGYTF. CDR3 nucleotides: TGCAGTGCTAGCGAGGGAAATGGCTACACCTTC.

In the case of this clonotype: At one of its ends the junction is not consistent with the germline gene, which may arise from a read error. The chain links TRBV6-5 to TRBJ1-4, with D perhaps matching TRBD1 (5 bases). The CDR3 has 14 amino acids. From germline, CDR1 is MNHEY and CDR2 SVGAGI. This chain's CDR3 is CACSYGASNEKLFF. The CDR3 region has the DNA TGTGCCTGCAGTTACGGGGCCTCTAATGAAAAACTGTTTTTT.

The chain couples TRBV6-5 to TRBJ1-1; D may be TRBD1 (5 bases). V was trimmed by 2 bases and J by 0 bases, leaving 19 bases between them. CDR1 and CDR2 (germline): MNHEY, SVGAGI. This CDR3 is built from 18 residues. CDR3 protein: CASSYTSGAKTVNTEAFF. The CDR3 nucleotides read TGTGCCAGCAGTTACACCAGTGGGGCCAAAACCGTGAACACTGAAGCTTTCTTT.

This clonotype has a handful of counts. The gene calls are TRBV5-1 and TRBJ2-7, with D perhaps TRBD2 (5 bases). V dropped 5 bases and J dropped 0 bases, with 21 bases sitting between them. The CDR3 is 17 residues long. The germline V gene has CDR1 SGHRS and CDR2 YFSETQ. CDR3: CASRSSLGADSSYEQYF. In DNA, the CDR3 is TGCGCCAGCAGATCATCACTGGGAGCGGATAGCTCCTACGAGCAGTACTTC.

This clonotype showed up just a few times. This chain links TRBV4-1 with TRBJ2-3, with 7 bases lining up with TRBD1. Trimming at V came to 7 bases and at J to 1 base, leaving 14 bases not matched to a gene. Looked up from germline, CDR1 is MGHRA and CDR2 is YSYEKL. The CDR3 length is 17 residues. In DNA, the CDR3 is TGCGCCAGCATCGCGATGGGAGACAGGGATGGCACAGATACGCAGTATTTT. It encodes CASIAMGDRDGTDTQYF.

DNA of the CDR3: TGCGCCAGCAGTGCCGGGTTCTCGAACACCGGGGAGCTGTTTTTT. It translates to CASSAGFSNTGELFF. The chain joins TRBV10-2 to TRBJ2-2, with D uncertain. CDR1 and CDR2 from the germline V gene are WSHSY and SAAADI. Trimming left V 4 bases short and J 0 bases short, with 9 bases between. The CDR3 totals 15 residues.

V and J are TRBV4-2 and TRBJ2-7; the match to TRBD1 covers 8 bases. The CDR3 totals 15 residues. The V gene end was trimmed by 0 bases and the J gene end by 4 bases; junction bases not matched to a gene: 5. CDR1 and CDR2 from the germline V gene are LGHNA and YNFKEQ. The CDR3 bases are TGTGCCAGCAGCCAAGATCCGGACAGGGAGTACGAGCAGTACTTC. Its protein is CASSQDPDREYEQYF.

This clonotype was picked up many times. This sequence joins TRBV20-1 and TRBJ2-5; a possible D gene is TRBD2 (6 bases). This CDR3 is 14 amino acids long. Germline V CDR1 and CDR2: DFQATT, SNEGSKA (reference sequence). V gave up 6 bases and J gave up 2 bases, with 16 bases separating them. The CDR3 sequence: CSATPTGEQETQYF. The DNA of the CDR3 is TGCAGTGCCACTCCTACGGGGGAACAAGAGACCCAGTACTTC.